This entry lists 30 T cell receptor beta chains sequenced from one sample in a study of identical twins. TCRdb recomputed calls from the 5' RACE reads with MiXCR, one row per CDR3 protein. The sample consists of around 530,000 distinct CDR3 sequences, 13% to 15% of them appearing once. In addition, the sample was reused for a study of yellow fever vaccine responses in identical twins.

The sample taken for sequencing was CD4+ T cells sorted from blood. The receptors stem from a woman between 18 and 29 years old in good health.

This chain uses TRBV19 with TRBJ1-5, with D unclear. The V gene lost 2 bases and the J gene lost 7 bases, with 9 bases spanning the gap. CDR1 and CDR2 (germline): LNHDA, SQIVND (reference sequence). This CDR3 spans 13 amino acids. The CDR3 loop is CASSISVGQPQHF. DNA of the CDR3: TGTGCCAGTAGTATAAGCGTGGGGCAGCCCCAGCATTTT.

This clonotype has more than one count but fewer than ten. The chain links TRBV4-1 to TRBJ2-1; D is ambiguous. The CDR3 totals 16 residues. Between the trimmed V and J ends, which lost 1 base and 5 bases, there was a span of 15 bases. Germline CDR1 reads MGHRA; CDR2 reads YSYEKL. CDR3 bases: TGCGCCAGCAGCCAAGTAGAAGGGTTCATCGACAATGAGCAGTTCTTC. Translated: CASSQVEGFIDNEQFF.

The chain joins TRBV5-1 to TRBJ2-3, with unresolved D. This CDR3 has 16 residues. Germline assignment: CDR1 SGHRS and CDR2 YFSETQ. The germline V and J ends were trimmed by 3 bases and 0 bases, with 14 bases remaining between them. The CDR3 is CASSWEPGPSTDTQYF. CDR3 in DNA: TGCGCCAGCAGCTGGGAACCTGGGCCTAGCACAGATACGCAGTATTTT. The whole variable domain, remainder taken from reference TRBV5-1 and TRBJ2-3, is KAGVTQTPRYLIKTRGQQVTLSCSPISGHRSVSWYQQTPGQGLQFLFEYFSETQRNKGNFPGRFSGRQFSNSRSEMNVSTLELGDSALYLCASSWEPGPSTDTQYFGPGTRLTVL.

This clonotype was recorded a few times. The rearrangement joins TRBV20-1 to TRBJ1-1; D is uncertain. CDR3 length equals 12 residues. V shed 6 bases and J shed 0 bases, with 8 bases lying between them. Germline V gives CDR1 DFQATT, CDR2 SNEGSKA (reference sequence). The CDR3 DNA sequence: TGCAGTGCCATTGATGTGAACACTGAAGCTTTCTTT. Translation: CSAIDVNTEAFF.

J is TRBJ2-7 and V is TRBV3-1; D gene uncertain. The CDR3 is made up of 15 amino acids. Germline V gene sequence: CDR1 LGHDT, CDR2 YNNKEL (reference sequence). Trimming took 4 bases from V and 0 from J, leaving 13 bases between them. The DNA of the CDR3 is TGTGCCAGCAGCCCCCCGACTGTTAGCTCCTACGAGCAGTACGTC. Protein: CASSPPTVSSYEQYV.

The chain links TRBV27 to TRBJ1-3; D might be TRBD1 (6 bases). Trimming shortened V by 5 bases and J by 1 base, and 21 bases separated the two germline ends. Germline V gene lookup returns CDR1 MNHEY and CDR2 SMNVEV (reference sequence). The CDR3 is 18 residues long. CDR3 loop: CASSPQGPPSYSGNTIYF. The CDR3 coding sequence is TGTGCCAGCAGTCCTCAGGGGCCTCCTTCTTATTCTGGAAACACCATATATTTT.

There are many counts of this clonotype. One end of the junction fails to match germline, which may point to a read error. This sequence joins TRBV5-1 and TRBJ2-3, with 9 bases matching TRBD1. Per germline, CDR1 SGHRS and CDR2 YFSETQ. The CDR3 runs to 15 residues. The CDR3 nucleotides are TGTGCCAGCAGTCTGACAGGGGGTGGCACAGATACGCAGTATTTT. It yields the protein CASSLTGGGTDTQYF.

This clonotype came up a few times. This chain links TRBV12-3 or TRBV12-4 with TRBJ1-2; D not resolved. V lost 6 bases, J lost 8 bases, and 10 bases lay in between. This CDR3 is built from 11 residues. The CDR3 reads CASRLKGGYTF. The CDR3 bases are TGTGCCAGCAGGCTGAAAGGGGGCTACACCTTC.

This rearrangement joins TRBV21-1 to TRBJ2-5; the table names TRBD2, a call not compared with the DNA. TRBV21-1 is termed a pseudogene. This CDR3 is 16 amino acids long. This chain's CDR3 is CASSKDNSGREETQYF. The CDR3 DNA sequence: TGTGCCAGCAGCAAAGATAATAGCGGGAGAGAAGAGACCCAGTACTTC.

V usage is TRBV6-5 and J usage is TRBJ1-6; D not certain. Looked up from germline, CDR1 is MNHEY and CDR2 is SVGAGI. Deletions cut 4 bases from V and 0 bases from J, with 7 bases between. This CDR3 is 15 amino acids long. CDR3 region: CASSLEGSYNSPLHF. The CDR3 DNA sequence: TGTGCCAGCAGTTTGGAGGGCTCCTATAATTCACCCCTCCACTTT.

J is TRBJ1-2 and V is TRBV20-1; no clear D. Germline assignment: CDR1 DFQATT and CDR2 SNEGSKA (reference sequence). CDR3 length: 12 residues. Trimming pared 7 bases from V and 2 bases from J, leaving 11 bases between. CDR3 residues: CSGRARNYGYTF. As DNA, the CDR3 is TGCAGTGGTAGGGCCCGAAACTATGGCTACACCTTC.

This clonotype occurred a few times. V is TRBV12-3 or TRBV12-4 and J is TRBJ2-3, with a tentative D call TRBD2 (6 bases). The CDR3 totals 14 residues. Trimming shortened V by 6 bases and J by 2 bases, and 12 bases separated the two germline ends. This chain's CDR3 is CASSPSGLTDTQYF. Written as DNA, the CDR3 is TGTGCCAGCAGCCCAAGCGGGCTCACAGATACGCAGTATTTT.

The rearrangement joins TRBV2 to TRBJ2-3; D ambiguous. Germline-derived CDR1 and CDR2 are SNHLY and FYNNEI. CDR3 length: 15 amino acids. The V end lost 6 bases, the J end lost 0 bases, and 13 bases lay between the germline ends. CDR3 nucleotide sequence: TGTGCCAGCAGAGCCAAAGCGAGAAGCACAGATACGCAGTATTTT. It encodes CASRAKARSTDTQYF.

This clonotype came up a few times. The CDR3 protein is CASSLRTGNTDTQYF. Written as DNA, the CDR3 is TGTGCCAGCAGCTTAAGGACAGGAAATACAGATACGCAGTATTTT. The rearrangement uses TRBV27 and TRBJ2-3, with 7 bases fitting TRBD1. This CDR3 spans 15 amino acids. The V gene's germline CDR1 is MNHEY and CDR2 SMNVEV (reference sequence). J lost 3 bases, V lost 6 bases, and 9 bases had no gene match.

Concerning this clonotype: A much larger clone lies one base from this, so it may be a read error. V usage is TRBV5-1 and J usage is TRBJ2-3; 7 bases match TRBD2. The germline V gene has CDR1 SGHRS and CDR2 YFSETQ. The CDR3 extends over 15 amino acids. CDR3 sequence: CAGSLAGVESDTQYF. In DNA form, the CDR3 reads TGCGCCGGCAGCCTGGCGGGAGTGGAGTCAGATACGCAGTATTTT.

This clonotype showed up just a few times. The genes are TRBV7-9 and TRBJ1-6, with TRBD1 as a possible D gene (6 bases). V was clipped by 5 bases and J by 15 bases, with 11 bases between them. Germline V gene data show CDR1 as SEHNR and CDR2 as FQNEAQ (reference sequence). The CDR3 extends over 11 amino acids. The CDR3 protein is CASSGGQLLHF. The CDR3 DNA reads TGTGCCAGCAGCGGGGGACAACTCCTCCACTTT.

This clonotype appeared a few times. The chain joins TRBV3-1 to TRBJ2-1; D unresolved. CDR3 size: 15 residues. The germline gives CDR1 LGHDT, CDR2 YNNKEL (reference sequence). Trimming cost V 5 bases and J 3 bases, with 14 bases left between them. CDR3 sequence reads: CASSAGRSFYNEQFF. Here the CDR3 DNA reads TGTGCCAGCAGCGCAGGACGAAGTTTCTACAATGAGCAGTTCTTC.

This clonotype was seen a few times. The chain uses TRBV11-2 and TRBJ2-3; 11 bases are a match to TRBD2. Losses at the gene ends were 1 base for V and 2 bases for J; bases not matched to a gene: 8. Per the germline V gene, CDR1 is SGHAT and CDR2 is FQNNGV. The CDR3 runs to 18 residues. Here the CDR3 reads CASSLVLAGGAYTDTQYF. In nucleotides, the CDR3 is TGTGCCAGCAGCTTAGTTCTAGCGGGAGGCGCATACACAGATACGCAGTATTTT.

This clonotype was observed a handful of times. The chain links TRBV20-1 to TRBJ2-1; 10 positions agree with TRBD2. With V trimmed by 6 bases and J by 2 bases, 7 bases remained unmatched. CDR3 length: 15 amino acids. Looked up from germline, CDR1 is DFQATT and CDR2 is SNEGSKA (reference sequence). CDR3 sequence reads: CSAPGLAATYNEQFF. CDR3 bases: TGCAGTGCCCCCGGACTAGCGGCAACCTACAATGAGCAGTTCTTC.

V gene TRBV29-1 combines with J gene TRBJ2-5; TRBD2 is a possible D gene (5 bases). The CDR3 consists of 12 residues. The V and J ends lost 4 bases and 5 bases respectively, with 11 bases between them. Germline lookup yields CDR1 SQVTM and CDR2 ANQGSEA. As DNA, the CDR3 is TGCAGCGTTGGACTATCGGGCGAGACCCAGTACTTC. It yields the protein CSVGLSGETQYF.

CDR3 protein: CASNPNQKRSYGYTF. CDR3 in DNA: TGTGCCAGCAATCCGAACCAGAAAAGAAGCTATGGCTACACCTTC. The rearrangement uses TRBV28 and TRBJ1-2; D is undetermined. With 7 bases removed from V and 4 bases from J, the gap between germline ends came to 19 bases. CDR1 and CDR2 (germline): MDHEN, SYDVKM. The CDR3 is 15 amino acids.

This chain joins TRBV15 and TRBJ1-4, with D uncertain. The CDR3 is 16 amino acids. In germline, CDR1 is LNHNV, CDR2 YYDKDF (reference sequence). Trimming pared 0 bases from V and 0 bases from J, leaving 8 bases between. The CDR3 is CATSRDFLATNEKLFF. The CDR3 region has the DNA TGTGCCACCAGCAGAGATTTCTTAGCAACTAATGAAAAACTGTTTTTT.

The chain is built from TRBV28 and TRBJ1-3; D remains unclear. Trimming took 5 bases from V and 8 from J, leaving 13 bases between them. The CDR3 spans 13 residues. Looked up from germline, CDR1 is MDHEN and CDR2 is SYDVKM. The CDR3, as DNA: TGTGCCAGCAGTCCTCTTAATGCGTACACCATATATTTT. It yields the protein CASSPLNAYTIYF.

This clonotype was detected ten times or more. The V call is TRBV12-3 or TRBV12-4, the J call TRBJ2-2; D not certain. Trimming left V 8 bases short and J 4 bases short, with 11 bases between. CDR3 length: 13 amino acids. The CDR3 DNA reads TGTGCCAGCGAGGCCTTGGTCACCGGGGAGCTGTTTTTT. Encoded protein: CASEALVTGELFF.

The chain recombines TRBV24-1 with TRBJ2-2, with D hard to call. The CDR3 has 14 amino acids. Trimming removed 10 bases at V and 3 bases at J, with 14 bases between. The germline gives CDR1 KGHDR, CDR2 SFDVKD. The CDR3 nucleotides read TGTGCCACAGCCTTAGGTGGGGACACCGGGGAGCTGTTTTTT. Protein product: CATALGGDTGELFF.

This clonotype was detected only a few times. This chain uses TRBV3-1 with TRBJ2-1; D unclear. Germline-derived CDR1 and CDR2 are LGHDT and YNNKEL (reference sequence). The CDR3 runs 14 residues. Trimming left V 1 base short and J 4 bases short, with 8 bases between. CDR3 DNA sequence: TGTGCCAGCAGCCAAGCACCGACTTACAATGAGCAGTTCTTC. As protein: CASSQAPTYNEQFF.

The CDR3 sequence is CASSIRPGQGDNEQFF. The DNA of the CDR3 is TGTGCCAGCAGCATTCGACCGGGACAGGGGGACAATGAGCAGTTCTTC. This chain links TRBV5-5 with TRBJ2-1, with 11 bases aligning to TRBD1. The CDR3 sequence is 16 residues long. The junction had 8 bases not matched to a gene; V was cut back by 4 bases and J by 5 bases. In germline, CDR1 is SGHKS, CDR2 YYEKEE (reference sequence).

The chain recombines TRBV5-1 with TRBJ1-1; D gene ambiguous. Germline CDR1 reads SGHRS; CDR2 reads YFSETQ. This CDR3 has 15 amino acids. Trimming took off 0 bases at V and 1 base at J, with 10 bases between the two ends. The CDR3 DNA sequence: TGCGCCAGCAGCTTGGATCCCGTTGGGAACACTGAAGCTTTCTTT. Its protein product is CASSLDPVGNTEAFF.

This chain links TRBV18 with TRBJ2-6; possible D gene TRBD2, 5 bases. The CDR3 consists of 17 residues. V lost 3 bases and J lost 4, with 16 bases in between. Germline V gene sequence: CDR1 KGHSH, CDR2 LQKENI. DNA for the CDR3: TGTGCCAGCTCACCCTCCGTTACACCGGGAGGGGCCAACGTCCTGACTTTC. Its translation: CASSPSVTPGGANVLTF.

The V call is TRBV6-1, the J call TRBJ1-6; D not resolved. CDR3 length: 14 residues. V shed 6 bases and J shed 8 bases, with 14 bases lying between them. Germline loops: CDR1 MNHNS, CDR2 SASEGT. CDR3 sequence reads: CASREGTSHSPLHF. CDR3 nucleotide sequence: TGTGCCAGCAGGGAGGGCACCTCCCATTCACCCCTCCACTTT.